A selection of T cell receptor beta chains follows, all from one sample in a study of post-analysis software for immune sequencing data. TCRdb re-derived calls from the PCR reads in MiXCR, one entry per CDR3 protein. The sample shows 650,000 to 850,000 distinct CDR3 sequences, about 43% of them seen only once. Material for sequencing was blood. All receptors derive from a girl aged 5 to 17 with multiple sclerosis. Both conserved end residues are part of each CDR3. D genes are given only for firm matches. The listing skips clone size in some rows; elsewhere it reads once, few, many or a size class.

D: -
J: TRBJ2-1
V: TRBV4-3
length: 14
size: once
CDR3: CASSQEALKNEQFF
DNA: TGCGCCAGCAGCCAAGAGGCCTTGAAGAATGAGCAGTTCTTC

D: -
J: TRBJ2-4
V: TRBV20-1
length: 14
size: -
CDR3: CSASLDRAKNIQYF
DNA: TGCAGTGCTAGTCTCGACCGAGCCAAAAACATTCAGTACTTC

D: TRBD1
J: TRBJ1-4
V: TRBV7-2
length: 18
size: many
CDR3: CASSPQDRGLNVNEKLFF
DNA: TGTGCCAGCAGCCCCCAGGACAGGGGTCTCAACGTTAATGAAAAACTGTTTTTT

D: -
J: TRBJ1-1
V: TRBV28
length: 12
size: few
CDR3: CASSIGNPEAFF
DNA: TGTGCCAGCAGCATTGGAAACCCTGAGGCTTTCTTT

D: -
J: TRBJ2-3
V: TRBV5-6
length: 13
size: -
CDR3: CASSLAIRDTQYF
DNA: TGTGCCAGCAGCTTGGCCATACGTGATACGCAGTATTTT

D: TRBD1
J: TRBJ2-5
V: TRBV13
length: 14
size: -
CDR3: CASSRGQFQETQYF
DNA: TGTGCCAGCAGCAGGGGACAGTTCCAAGAGACCCAGTACTTC

D: -
J: TRBJ2-7
V: TRBV14
length: 14
size: -
CDR3: CASSQGAGDYEQYF
DNA: TGTGCCAGCAGCCAAGGAGCAGGGGACTACGAGCAGTACTTC

D: TRBD1
J: TRBJ1-5
V: TRBV12-3/TRBV12-4
length: 18
size: -
CDR3: CASPVGDRGLSSNQPQHF
DNA: TGTGCCAGCCCAGTAGGGGACAGGGGGCTTTCTAGCAATCAGCCCCAGCATTTT

D: -
J: TRBJ2-3
V: TRBV29-1
length: 11
size: -
CDR3: CSVEFCDTQYF
DNA: TGCAGCGTTGAATTCTGCGATACGCAGTATTTT

D: TRBD2
J: TRBJ2-5
V: TRBV6-6
length: 13
size: few
CDR3: CASSRLASGEQYF
DNA: TGTGCCAGCAGCCGACTAGCGTCGGGGGAGCAGTACTTC

D: -
J: TRBJ1-5
V: TRBV7-6
length: 13
size: few
CDR3: CASSLSLDQPQHF
DNA: TGTGCCAGCAGCTTAAGCCTCGATCAGCCCCAGCATTTT

D: TRBD2
J: TRBJ2-1
V: TRBV29-1
length: 15
size: -
CDR3: CSVVTSGSFSNEQFF
DNA: TGCAGCGTTGTGACTAGCGGGAGTTTCTCCAATGAGCAGTTCTTC

D: TRBD1
J: TRBJ2-7
V: TRBV6-1
length: 18
size: -
CDR3: CASRNSYLDRGSSYEQYF
DNA: TGTGCCAGCAGAAATAGTTACCTGGACAGGGGAAGCTCCTACGAGCAGTACTTC

D: TRBD1
J: TRBJ2-6
V: TRBV6-6
length: 17
size: -
CDR3: CASSRGQGGSGANVLTF
DNA: TGTGCCAGCAGTAGGGGACAGGGGGGTTCTGGGGCCAACGTCCTGACTTTC

D: TRBD1
J: TRBJ1-5
V: TRBV7-2
length: 15
size: -
CDR3: CASSVGTGGNQPQHF
DNA: TGTGCCAGCAGCGTCGGGACAGGGGGCAATCAGCCCCAGCATTTT

D: TRBD1
J: TRBJ2-5
V: TRBV7-2
length: 15
size: -
CDR3: CASSLRTGGWETQYF
DNA: TGTGCCAGCAGCTTAAGGACAGGGGGATGGGAGACCCAGTACTTC

D: -
J: TRBJ1-4
V: TRBV4-2
length: 12
size: -
CDR3: CASSQDPEKLFF
DNA: TGTGCCAGCAGCCAAGATCCTGAAAAACTGTTTTTT

D: -
J: TRBJ2-7
V: TRBV7-9
length: 16
size: -
CDR3: CASSDTKAGTSYEQYF
DNA: TGTGCCAGCAGCGACACCAAGGCCGGGACCTCATACGAGCAGTACTTC

D: TRBD1
J: TRBJ2-7
V: TRBV20-1
length: 11
size: few
CDR3: CSARTGHEQYF
DNA: TGCAGTGCTCGGACAGGGCACGAGCAGTACTTC

D: TRBD2
J: TRBJ2-7
V: TRBV29-1
length: 14
size: few
CDR3: CSVELAGASYEQYF
DNA: TGCAGCGTTGAGTTAGCGGGGGCCTCCTACGAGCAGTACTTC

D: -
J: TRBJ2-7
V: TRBV27
length: 14
size: -
CDR3: CASGVTGTYYEQYF
DNA: TGTGCCAGCGGGGTGACAGGTACCTACTACGAGCAGTACTTC

D: TRBD1
J: TRBJ2-1
V: TRBV12-3/TRBV12-4
length: 14
size: -
CDR3: CASSFGQGGNEQFF
DNA: TGTGCCAGCAGTTTTGGACAGGGGGGCAATGAGCAGTTCTTC

D: TRBD1
J: TRBJ2-6
V: TRBV7-2
length: 18
size: -
CDR3: CASSPRQGGLSGANVRTF
DNA: TGTGCCAGCAGCCCCCGACAGGGGGGGCTTTCTGGGGCCAACGTCCGGACTTTC

D: TRBD1
J: TRBJ2-1
V: TRBV7-9
length: 15
size: -
CDR3: CASSLEQGPGETQFF
DNA: TGTGCCAGCAGCTTAGAACAGGGGCCAGGGGAGACCCAGTTCTTC

D: TRBD1
J: TRBJ1-4
V: TRBV5-1
length: 17
size: -
CDR3: CASSPGTGGHVNEKLFF
DNA: TGCGCCAGCAGCCCCGGGACAGGGGGCCATGTTAATGAAAAACTGTTTTTT

D: TRBD1
J: TRBJ2-5
V: TRBV4-2
length: 17
size: -
CDR3: CASTKNQGTARQETQYF
DNA: TGTGCCAGCACTAAAAACCAAGGGACAGCTAGACAAGAGACCCAGTACTTC

D: -
J: TRBJ2-7
V: TRBV28
length: 12
size: -
CDR3: CASALSSYEQYF
DNA: TGTGCCAGCGCCCTAAGCTCCTACGAGCAGTACTTC

D: -
J: TRBJ2-3
V: TRBV3-1
length: 15
size: few
CDR3: CASSLGLTGTDTQYF
DNA: TGTGCCAGCAGCCTCGGACTTACCGGCACAGATACGCAGTATTTT

D: -
J: TRBJ2-1
V: TRBV10-3
length: 12
size: -
CDR3: CAINTGYNEQFF
DNA: TGTGCCATCAATACAGGGTACAATGAGCAGTTCTTC

D: -
J: TRBJ1-2
V: TRBV11-2
length: 12
size: -
CDR3: CAIRRWVPGYTF
DNA: TGTGCCATCCGACGTTGGGTACCCGGCTACACCTTC

D: -
J: TRBJ1-2
V: TRBV21-1
length: 12
size: few
CDR3: CASSKTADGYTF
DNA: TGTGCCAGCAGCAAAACAGCGGATGGCTACACCTTC

D: TRBD1
J: TRBJ1-2
V: TRBV28
length: 15
size: -
CDR3: CASSSPGQGRHGYTF
DNA: TGTGCCAGCAGTTCCCCGGGACAGGGGCGGCATGGCTACACCTTC

D: -
J: TRBJ2-1
V: TRBV7-9
length: 13
size: once
CDR3: CASSSSQGAGQFF
DNA: TGTGCCAGCAGCTCATCACAGGGCGCGGGGCAGTTCTTC

D: -
J: TRBJ1-2
V: TRBV5-1
length: 14
size: -
CDR3: CASRRSWENYGYTF
DNA: TGCGCCAGCAGGCGCTCTTGGGAGAACTATGGCTACACCTTC

D: -
J: TRBJ2-7
V: TRBV9
length: 15
size: few
CDR3: CASSVEGSSLYEQYF
DNA: TGTGCCAGCAGCGTAGAGGGGTCCAGCCTCTACGAGCAGTACTTC

D: -
J: TRBJ2-7
V: TRBV11-2
length: 14
size: -
CDR3: CASSLREKAYEQYF
DNA: TGTGCCAGCAGCTTGAGGGAAAAGGCGTACGAGCAGTACTTC

D: -
J: TRBJ2-1
V: TRBV7-9
length: 11
size: -
CDR3: CASSFESEQFF
DNA: TGTGCCAGCAGCTTCGAGAGTGAGCAGTTCTTC

D: TRBD2
J: TRBJ2-7
V: TRBV20-1
length: 15
size: few
CDR3: CSARDLRAGTYEQYF
DNA: TGCAGTGCTAGAGATCTAAGAGCGGGAACGTACGAGCAGTACTTC